The entry that follows covers one TCR beta chain sequence. Cohort assignment relied on participant-reported clinical history. Among Cohort 3 donors, those recovered had two negative PCRs, clearance, or symptom resolution. This entry is derived from a study of blood T cell repertoires in COVID-19. Study background: Sample material is recorded as cDNA or gDNA derived from T cells, B-cell-depleted T cells, or PBMCs.

This CDR3 spans 12 amino acids. Per the germline V gene, CDR1 is MNHNY and CDR2 is SVGAGI (reference sequence). V was shortened by 2 bases and J by 6 bases, with 4 bases between the two germline ends. Under the authors' procedure: Reference gene primer amplification yielded estimated nucleated cell counts. Some clones are missing from TCRdb's copy, which holds only in-frame ones; the method was immunoSEQ multiplex PCR. V, J and clone size reflect that table, while D and trimming were determined from the DNA. The sample holds roughly 170,000 clones; approximately 80% are singletons and the top ten take about 12%.

This rearrangement joins TRBV6-6 to TRBJ1-4; D remains ambiguous. The specimen was PBMCs or T cells enriched from blood (not recorded which). The receptor was isolated from a man aged 50-60 years who had recovered from COVID-19. CDR3: CASSYPDEKLFF. The CDR3 DNA is TGTGCCAGCAGTTACCCCGATGAAAAACTGTTTTTT.